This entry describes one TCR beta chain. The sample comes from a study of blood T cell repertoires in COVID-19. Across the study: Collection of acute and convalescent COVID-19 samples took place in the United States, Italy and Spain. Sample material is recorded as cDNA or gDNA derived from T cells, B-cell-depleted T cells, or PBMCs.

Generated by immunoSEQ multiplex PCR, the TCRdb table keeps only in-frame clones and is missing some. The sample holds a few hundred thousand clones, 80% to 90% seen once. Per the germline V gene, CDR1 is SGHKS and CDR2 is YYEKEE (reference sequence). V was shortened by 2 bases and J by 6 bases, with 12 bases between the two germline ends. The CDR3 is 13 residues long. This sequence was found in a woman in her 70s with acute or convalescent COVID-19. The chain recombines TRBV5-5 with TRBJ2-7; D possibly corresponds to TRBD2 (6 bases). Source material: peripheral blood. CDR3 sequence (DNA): TGTGCCAGCAGCTTAGGAGGGGCTCCCGAGCAGTACTTC. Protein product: CASSLGGAPEQYF.